The entry below describes one TCR beta chain. Additional DNA sequences in this sample encode the identical CDR3. This entry belongs to a study of control samples from healthy donors and cancer patients. CDR1 is LGHDT, CDR2 YNNKEL, per germline (reference sequence). Trimming cost V 0 bases and J 2 bases, with 13 bases left between them. This CDR3 region has 16 residues. Method: immunoSEQ multiplex PCR; TCRdb's copy keeps in-frame clones and lacks some. The sample shows tens of thousands of clones, around 90% of them seen only once. This TCR derives from a woman in her forties with head and neck cancer. The chain uses TRBV3-1 (or the pseudogene TRBV3-2) and TRBJ2-5, with D possibly matching TRBD2 (8 bases). Sequencing input: PBMCs. The CDR3: CASSQEGGGGQETQYF. The DNA of the CDR3 is TGTGCCAGCAGCCAAGAAGGGGGCGGGGGGCAAGAGACCCAGTACTTC.